This passage covers 6 T cell receptor beta chains from one sample sequenced in a study of blood T cell repertoires in COVID-19. Sequencing used immunoSEQ multiplex PCR; TCRdb keeps in-frame clones, though not all of them. The data hold some 260,000 clones, with approximately 90% observed a single time. The sample consisted of PBMCs or T cells enriched from blood (not recorded which). Receptor source: a woman younger than 35 who had recovered from COVID-19.

The chain joins TRBV5-6 to TRBJ2-3; 10 nucleotides match TRBD2. CDR1 is SGHDT and CDR2 is YYEEEE in the germline V gene. The ends lost 4 bases at V and 3 bases at J; junction bases unmatched: 14. There are 18 residues in the CDR3. The CDR3 bases are TGTGCCAGCAGCCTACGGACTGGGGCTAGCGGGAGTACAGATACGCAGTATTTT. Amino acids: CASSLRTGASGSTDTQYF.

The chain joins TRBV5-1 to TRBJ2-2; perhaps TRBD1 as D (6 bases). Germline-derived CDR1 and CDR2 are SGHRS and YFSETQ. V lost 4 bases and J 6 bases, leaving 16 bases between the germline ends. CDR3 size: 15 residues. This CDR3 is CASSPDSPWPGELFF. CDR3 bases: TGCGCCAGCAGCCCGGACAGTCCCTGGCCCGGGGAGCTGTTTTTT.

The chain employs TRBV3-1 (or the pseudogene TRBV3-2) and TRBJ1-5; D call uncertain. V lost 0 bases and J 7 bases, leaving 16 bases between the germline ends. CDR3 length equals 16 residues. Germline V gene sequence: CDR1 LGHDT, CDR2 YNNKEL (reference sequence). The CDR3 sequence is CASSQERRVFDQPQHF. The CDR3, as DNA: TGTGCCAGCAGCCAAGAAAGGCGGGTATTCGACCAGCCCCAGCATTTT.

This clone appeared a few times. The chain carries TRBV3-1 (or the pseudogene TRBV3-2) and TRBJ2-7, with TRBD2 matching over 7 bases. There are 17 residues in the CDR3. V lost 1 base to trimming and J lost 2 bases; unmatched junction nucleotides: 11. The germline CDR1 and CDR2 sequences are LGHDT and YNNKEL (reference sequence). CDR3 sequence (DNA): TGTGCCAGCAGCCAAGGTCGCGGGCGGGAGACCCCCTACGAGCAGTACTTC. Its translation is CASSQGRGRETPYEQYF.

The chain joins TRBV19 to TRBJ1-6, with TRBD1 identical over 7 bases. From germline, CDR1 is LNHDA and CDR2 SQIVND (reference sequence). The CDR3 has 16 residues. The J segment lost 1 base and the V segment lost 4 bases, leaving 4 bases of the junction unmatched. CDR3 bases: TGTGCCAGTAGTAACAGGGGAAGATCCTATAATTCACCCCTCCACTTT. Residues: CASSNRGRSYNSPLHF.

The chain links TRBV30 to TRBJ1-2, with a weak D call TRBD1 (6 bases). Germline V gene data show CDR1 as GTSNPN and CDR2 as SVGIG (reference sequence). Trimming left V 7 bases short and J 0 bases short, with 18 bases between. The CDR3 consists of 15 residues. The DNA of the CDR3 is TGTGCCTTTGGGACAATTTGGAGCTCTAACTATGGCTACACCTTC. Protein product: CAFGTIWSSNYGYTF.